The text below deals with one T cell receptor (beta chain). Its specificity is not known. The germline CDR1 and CDR2 sequences are KGHSH and LQKENI. V was trimmed by 5 bases and J by 4 bases, leaving 17 bases between them. The CDR3 contains 15 residues. Nominally healthy donors provided the samples, though records likely missed some immune exposures. These data belong to a study of cytomegalovirus exposure and HLA in healthy donors. Turning to the study itself: Tens of millions of unique TCRs from HLA-typed donors were held in an early release of data.

Study-wide points: In vitro testing confirmed a few CMV-associated chains as specific for CMV antigens.

PCR amplification relied on 60 Vbeta primers (plus 13 Jbeta primers). Source study methods: In a later analysis, some 10 million of some 80 million unique beta chains occurred in at least two donors. TCRdb's table, derived via immunoSEQ multiplex PCR, lists solely in-frame clones and lacks some. That table supplies the V and J calls and clone size; D and trimming were determined from the DNA. The repertoire holds approximately 160,000 clones, with about 70% as singletons. This rearrangement joins TRBV18 to TRBJ1-1; no firm D call. The sequence was obtained from a young woman in good health and CMV-seropositive. Sequences were obtained from PBMCs. DNA for the CDR3: TGTGCCAGCTCATCGGTCGCCGGGTTGCGCACTGAAGCTTTCTTT. The encoded protein is CASSSVAGLRTEAFF.